This T cell receptor (beta chain) comes out of a study of OX40 agonist ivuxolimab in advanced cancers. V lost 0 bases, J lost 5 bases, and 13 bases lay in between. Germline CDR1 GTSNPN, CDR2 SVGIG (reference sequence). CDR3 length equals 14 residues. This table comes from immunoSEQ multiplex PCR, and its TCRdb copy is limited to in-frame clones, with some not included. The sample records under 85,000 clones, around nine tenths being singletons. The receptor's source is an adult with an advanced solid tumor such as melanoma, head and neck, liver or kidney cancer. The chain couples TRBV30 to TRBJ1-2, with TRBD1 as a possible D gene (5 bases). Sequencing used CD4+ or CD8+ T cells sorted from blood, obtained in a trial of the OX40 agonist ivuxolimab. CDR3 nucleotide sequence: TGTGCCTGGAGTGTGGGAGGGGAGGGGTATGGCTACACCTTC. This codes for CAWSVGGEGYGYTF.